The entry below describes one TCR beta chain. Its specificity is not known. The data were obtained in a study of T cell clones after liver transplantation. Study in general: At least one year of complete immunosuppression withdrawal without enzymes over twice normal defined tolerance. General study results and limits: Low donor cell numbers restricted donor-reactive repertoire measurement in a couple of subjects.

Libraries were prepared by immunoSEQ multiplex PCR; TCRdb keeps only in-frame clonotypes and omits some of them. The sample consists of roughly 100,000 clones, about 81% of them appearing once. J was trimmed by 4 bases and V by 0 bases; bases with no gene match: 13. Germline lookup yields CDR1 SGHRS and CDR2 YFSETQ. The CDR3 extends over 17 amino acids. The TCR was taken from a human donor who received a liver transplant. Sequenced here: CD4+ T cells from blood, sampled before liver transplant. The chain combines TRBV5-1 with TRBJ2-7; 7 bases are a match to TRBD2. The CDR3 sequence is CASSLGTPGGALYEQYF. In DNA form, the CDR3 reads TGCGCCAGCAGCTTGGGGACGCCGGGGGGAGCATTGTACGAGCAGTACTTC.